One and the same sample provided the 27 T cell receptor beta chains below, sequenced in a study of human T cells and chemical hapten exposure. Indicated time point: patch test 3, about 24 weeks after DPC sensitization. The treatment here: therapeutic diphenylcyclopropenone sensitization with weekly scalp DPC. Each CDR3 protein is one row after TCRdb ran MiXCR on the RACE reads. The sample lists 27,000 or so distinct CDR3 sequences, 5.8% occurring once. The specimen was whole blood, collected in connection with sensitization to the hapten diphenylcyclopropenone (DPC). Source of these receptors: a man aged 30 to 39 with alopecia areata. Some clones in this sample may be carry-over from other donors' samples.

This clonotype showed up many times. The chain employs TRBV7-9 and TRBJ2-3, with 7 nucleotides matching TRBD2. J lost 5 bases, V lost 5 bases, and 13 bases had no gene match. The CDR3 totals 16 residues. CDR1 is SEHNR and CDR2 is FQNEAQ in the germline V gene (reference sequence). CDR3 bases: TGTGCCAGCAGCCCTAAAGCGGGGATTTCATTAGATACGCAGTATTTT. It yields the protein CASSPKAGISLDTQYF.

This clonotype was observed a handful of times. The chain combines TRBV27 with TRBJ2-1, with TRBD2 matching 7 bases. The CDR3 spans 14 residues. The ends lost 8 bases at V and 3 bases at J; junction bases unmatched: 7. Germline V gives CDR1 MNHEY, CDR2 SMNVEV (reference sequence). The CDR3 bases are TGTGCCAGCGGGGAGGCTAGCGGCTACAATGAGCAGTTCTTC. The encoded protein is CASGEASGYNEQFF.

In its sample, this clonotype was seen many times. The gene calls are TRBV20-1 and TRBJ2-1, with 8 bases aligning to TRBD2. The CDR3 has 17 residues. V lost 6 bases to trimming and J lost 1 base; unmatched junction nucleotides: 14. CDR1 and CDR2 from the germline V gene are DFQATT and SNEGSKA (reference sequence). Here the CDR3 DNA reads TGCAGTGCCACCGGACTAGCTGGTGGTGGGTCCTACAATGAGCAGTTCTTC. Amino acid sequence: CSATGLAGGGSYNEQFF.

The CDR3: CASTRNQPQHF. CDR3 DNA: TGTGCCAGCACCAGAAATCAGCCCCAGCATTTT. The V and J genes are TRBV7-9 and TRBJ1-5; no reliable D call. V was trimmed by 7 bases and J by 4 bases, leaving 5 bases between them. The germline V gene has CDR1 SEHNR and CDR2 FQNEAQ (reference sequence). The CDR3 consists of 11 residues.

This clonotype was seen ten or more times. The V gene is TRBV12-3 or TRBV12-4, the J gene TRBJ1-4; no definite D call. This CDR3 contains 14 residues. Trimming took off 6 bases at V and 2 bases at J, with 10 bases between the two ends. The CDR3 DNA sequence: TGTGCCAGCAGCCAGGACCGGACTAATGAAAAACTGTTTTTT. The encoded protein is CASSQDRTNEKLFF.

This clonotype was seen repeatedly, ten times or more. The CDR3 nucleotides read TGTGCCAGCAGGGGCGACAGTCAACAGACCCAGTACTTC. This codes for CASRGDSQQTQYF. The chain recombines TRBV4-2 with TRBJ2-5, with D perhaps matching TRBD1 (5 bases). V shed 6 bases and J shed 6 bases, with 14 bases lying between them. The germline V gene encodes CDR1 LGHNA and CDR2 YNFKEQ. The CDR3 is 13 amino acids.

This clonotype was counted at least ten times. The chain is built from TRBV2 and TRBJ2-1; D uncertain. The V gene's germline CDR1 is SNHLY and CDR2 FYNNEI. Trimming shortened V by 4 bases and J by 5 bases, and 3 bases separated the two germline ends. CDR3 length equals 11 residues. This CDR3 is CASSVHNEQFF. The CDR3 nucleotides read TGTGCCAGCAGTGTACACAATGAGCAGTTCTTC.

This chain joins TRBV7-2 and TRBJ2-7; a possible D gene is TRBD2 (6 bases). Germline loops: CDR1 SGHTA, CDR2 FQGNSA. The length of the CDR3 is 15 residues. V was trimmed by 1 base and J by 0 bases, leaving 10 bases between them. The CDR3 DNA is TGTGCCAGCAGCTTAGGGGGACTGCTCTCCTACGAGCAGTACTTC. Translation: CASSLGGLLSYEQYF.

The rearrangement links TRBV27 to TRBJ1-1, with a possible D match to TRBD1 (5 bases). Germline V gene sequence: CDR1 MNHEY, CDR2 SMNVEV (reference sequence). The germline V and J ends were trimmed by 6 bases and 0 bases, with 14 bases remaining between them. This CDR3 region has 15 residues. The CDR3 is CASRTREGMNTEAFF. The CDR3 DNA reads as TGTGCCAGCAGGACGCGGGAGGGGATGAACACTGAAGCTTTCTTT.

This clonotype was seen ten or more times. This sequence joins TRBV29-1 and TRBJ1-2; 7 bases are shared with TRBD1. Trimming removed 6 bases from V and 3 bases from J; junction bases left unmatched: 4. CDR1 and CDR2 from the germline V gene are SQVTM and ANQGSEA. The CDR3 consists of 12 residues. The CDR3 loop is CSVGQADYGYTF. The CDR3 region has the DNA TGCAGCGTCGGACAGGCTGACTATGGCTACACCTTC.

This clonotype was observed at least ten times. V and J are TRBV30 and TRBJ2-1; 7 bases line up with TRBD2. The length of the CDR3 is 14 residues. V dropped 3 bases and J dropped 4; count of bases not matched to a gene: 6. The germline V gene encodes CDR1 GTSNPN and CDR2 SVGIG (reference sequence). The CDR3 protein is CAWSELALYNEQFF. The CDR3 coding sequence is TGTGCCTGGAGCGAACTAGCGCTGTACAATGAGCAGTTCTTC.

This clonotype came up many times. J is TRBJ1-1 and V is TRBV11-2; D is unclear. V was clipped by 4 bases and J by 0 bases, with 12 bases between them. Per the germline V gene, CDR1 is SGHAT and CDR2 is FQNNGV. The CDR3 is made up of 15 amino acids. In DNA form, the CDR3 reads TGTGCCAGCAGCTCCCGGACGTATATGAACACTGAAGCTTTCTTT. Encoded protein: CASSSRTYMNTEAFF.

The table lists this clonotype with many counts. The J gene is TRBJ2-2, the V gene TRBV7-3; D unclear. The germline V gene encodes CDR1 SGHTA and CDR2 FQGTGA. This CDR3 comprises 14 residues. V shed 7 bases and J shed 8 bases, with 17 bases lying between them. CDR3 coding DNA: TGTGCCAGCACCCCAAACTCTTTAGCTGGGGAGCTGTTTTTT. Amino acids: CASTPNSLAGELFF.

This clonotype showed up many times. The chain combines TRBV5-1 with TRBJ1-5; 7 bases line up with TRBD1. From germline, CDR1 is SGHRS and CDR2 YFSETQ. J was trimmed by 3 bases and V by 0 bases; bases with no gene match: 3. This CDR3 contains 15 residues. The CDR3 loop is CASSLEGAPNQPQHF. The CDR3 region has the DNA TGCGCCAGCAGCTTGGAGGGGGCCCCCAATCAGCCCCAGCATTTT.

This clonotype was detected ten times or more. This chain joins TRBV29-1 and TRBJ2-3, with 8 bases lining up with TRBD2. CDR3 length: 13 residues. With 5 bases clipped from V and 4 bases from J, the junction kept 5 bases outside the gene matches. The V gene's germline CDR1 is SQVTM and CDR2 ANQGSEA. CDR3 sequence reads: CSVIRGGPDTQYF. The CDR3, as DNA: TGCAGCGTTATCCGGGGGGGCCCAGATACGCAGTATTTT.

This clonotype was observed at least ten times. The genes are TRBV12-3 or TRBV12-4 and TRBJ1-1; 11 nucleotides align to TRBD1. The CDR3 has 16 amino acids. After removal of 4 bases from V and 3 bases from J, the junction contained 7 bases not matched to a gene. The CDR3 protein is CASSSPGQGVDTEAFF. In nucleotides, the CDR3 is TGTGCCAGCAGTTCCCCGGGACAGGGGGTGGACACTGAAGCTTTCTTT.

This clonotype was seen many times. J is TRBJ2-3 and V is TRBV29-1, with 8 bases that match TRBD2. V shed 0 bases, J shed 2 bases, and the junction held 7 bases outside the gene matches. The CDR3 has 16 amino acids. The germline V gene encodes CDR1 SQVTM and CDR2 ANQGSEA. The CDR3: CSVEDGGGRLTDTQYF. CDR3 nucleotides: TGCAGCGTTGAAGATGGAGGCGGGAGGCTCACAGATACGCAGTATTTT.

This clonotype was recorded many times. The rearrangement uses TRBV19 and TRBJ1-5; a possible D gene is TRBD1 (6 bases). This CDR3 region has 14 residues. Trimming removed 7 bases at V and 2 bases at J, with 12 bases between. CDR1 is LNHDA and CDR2 is SQIVND in the germline V gene (reference sequence). CDR3 sequence: CASTQGNRNQPQHF. The CDR3, as DNA: TGTGCCAGTACACAGGGTAATCGCAATCAGCCCCAGCATTTT.

This clonotype was picked up many times. The chain uses TRBV7-2 and TRBJ2-3; TRBD2 matches 13 bases. Per germline, CDR1 SGHTA and CDR2 FQGNSA. This CDR3 contains 17 residues. V lost 4 bases and J lost 6; bases outside the gene matches: 10. The CDR3 DNA sequence: TGTGCCAGCAGCTACGTCCGACTAGCGGGAGGCGCCGATACGCAGTATTTT. Its translation: CASSYVRLAGGADTQYF.

V and J are TRBV20-1 and TRBJ1-2, with D tentatively TRBD1 (6 bases). The CDR3 covers 12 residues. The germline V gene has CDR1 DFQATT and CDR2 SNEGSKA (reference sequence). V was clipped by 5 bases and J by 2 bases, with 9 bases between them. CDR3 nucleotide sequence: TGCAGTGCTCGGACAGCCAACTATGGCTACACCTTC. Encoded protein: CSARTANYGYTF.

This clonotype came up many times. The chain carries TRBV7-9 and TRBJ2-7, with D perhaps TRBD1 (5 bases). V dropped 1 base and J dropped 5 bases, with 12 bases sitting between them. The length of the CDR3 is 14 residues. Germline V gives CDR1 SEHNR, CDR2 FQNEAQ (reference sequence). CDR3 coding DNA: TGTGCCAGCAGCTTAGTGGTGACAGCAAACGAGCAGTACTTC. It encodes CASSLVVTANEQYF.

This clonotype was recorded many times. The chain is built from TRBV10-3 and TRBJ1-1, with 9 bases lining up with TRBD1. The CDR3 length is 17 residues. The germline V gene encodes CDR1 ENHRY and CDR2 SYGVKD. Trimming took 4 bases from V and 2 from J; bases not matched to a gene: 11. CDR3 sequence reads: CAISADTGTGHNTEAFF. CDR3 sequence (DNA): TGTGCCATCAGTGCGGATACCGGGACAGGGCATAACACTGAAGCTTTCTTT.

This clonotype was detected many times. The chain uses TRBV30 and TRBJ1-5, with 8 bases fitting TRBD1. Trimming at V came to 5 bases and at J to 3 bases, leaving 6 bases not matched to a gene. The CDR3 is 14 amino acids. The germline V gene encodes CDR1 GTSNPN and CDR2 SVGIG (reference sequence). Here the CDR3 reads CAWAAGGYNQPQHF. In nucleotides, the CDR3 is TGTGCCTGGGCCGCAGGGGGCTACAATCAGCCCCAGCATTTT.

This clonotype has just a few counts. The genes are TRBV6-2 or TRBV6-3 and TRBJ2-3, with 12 bases identical to TRBD2. After removal of 6 bases from V and 2 bases from J, the junction contained 12 bases not matched to a gene. This CDR3 has 18 amino acids. CDR1 and CDR2 (germline): MNHEY, SVGEGT. For the CDR3, the DNA is TGTGCCAGCAGCCCAGGTTGGACTAGCGGGATGAACACAGATACGCAGTATTTT. Translation: CASSPGWTSGMNTDTQYF.

This clonotype occurred many times. The gene calls are TRBV27 and TRBJ2-5, with D possibly matching TRBD2 (6 bases). Germline assignment: CDR1 MNHEY and CDR2 SMNVEV (reference sequence). Trimming removed 8 bases from V and 7 bases from J, with 11 bases in between. This CDR3 comprises 11 residues. CDR3 region: CASGYGGTQYF. The DNA for the CDR3 is TGTGCCAGCGGGTACGGGGGGACCCAGTACTTC.

The table lists this clonotype with many counts. J is TRBJ2-3 and V is TRBV19; D remains unclear. CDR3 size: 13 residues. The germline V and J ends were trimmed by 1 base and 6 bases, with 8 bases remaining between them. Germline loops: CDR1 LNHDA, CDR2 SQIVND (reference sequence). CDR3 sequence (DNA): TGTGCCAGTAGTATAGGGGCGGCGGATACGCAGTATTTT. Translating it yields CASSIGAADTQYF.

This clonotype appeared many times. V usage is TRBV12-5 and J usage is TRBJ1-2; 9 nucleotides match TRBD1. J gave up 6 bases and V 4 bases, and 9 bases lay outside the gene matches. Germline CDR1 is LGHNT and CDR2 is FRNRAP. The CDR3 spans 15 residues. The DNA for the CDR3 is TGTGCTAGTGGTTCCGATTGGGACAGGGTTAATGGCTACACCTTC. It is translated as CASGSDWDRVNGYTF. The whole variable domain, remainder taken from reference TRBV12-5 and TRBJ1-2, is DARVTQTPRHKVTEMGQEVTMRCQPILGHNTVFWYRQTMMQGLELLAYFRNRAPLDDSGMPKDRFSAEMPDATLATLKIQPSEPRDSAVYFCASGSDWDRVNGYTFGSGTRLTVV.